This T cell receptor (beta chain) was obtained from a study of Ad26.COV2.S vaccination and SARS-CoV-2 variants. The V gene lost 1 base and the J gene lost 0 bases, with 6 bases spanning the gap. This CDR3 contains 15 residues. Per germline, CDR1 LGHDT and CDR2 YNNKEL (reference sequence). Treatment here: around 19 received Ad26.COV2.S at low or high dose, single or two shots; 5 received placebo; per-sample allocation not given. Sampling was performed 63 days after the first vaccine or placebo injection. Here immunoSEQ multiplex PCR was the method, and the copy in TCRdb shows in-frame clones only, minus some. The sample lists around 450,000 clones; nearly 90% were seen once.

The sequence was collected from a person aged 18-60 years who received the Ad26.COV2.S COVID-19 vaccine or a placebo. Sequenced here: peripheral blood, sampled in a trial of Ad26.COV2.S vaccine versus placebo. The chain has TRBV3-1 (or the pseudogene TRBV3-2) and TRBJ1-4; no firm D call. This chain's CDR3 is CASSQGYPTNEKLFF. CDR3 bases: TGTGCCAGCAGCCAAGGCTATCCAACTAATGAAAAACTGTTTTTT.